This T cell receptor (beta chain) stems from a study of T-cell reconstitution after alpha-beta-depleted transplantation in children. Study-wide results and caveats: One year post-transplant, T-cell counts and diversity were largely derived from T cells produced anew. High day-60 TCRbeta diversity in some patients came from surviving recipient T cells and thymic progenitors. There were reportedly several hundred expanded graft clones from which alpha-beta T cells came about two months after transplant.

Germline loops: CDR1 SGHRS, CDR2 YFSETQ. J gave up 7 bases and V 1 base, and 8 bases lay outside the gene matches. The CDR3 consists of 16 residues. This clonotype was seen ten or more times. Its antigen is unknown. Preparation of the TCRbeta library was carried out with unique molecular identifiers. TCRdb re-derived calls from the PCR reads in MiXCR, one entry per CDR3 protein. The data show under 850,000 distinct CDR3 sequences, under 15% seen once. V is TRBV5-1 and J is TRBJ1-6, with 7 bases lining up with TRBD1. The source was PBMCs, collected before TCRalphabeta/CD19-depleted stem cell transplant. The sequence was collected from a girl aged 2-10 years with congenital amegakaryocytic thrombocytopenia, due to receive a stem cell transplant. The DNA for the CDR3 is TGCGCCAGCAGCTTGCAGCCCGGGACAGACAATTCACCCCTCCACTTT. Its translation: CASSLQPGTDNSPLHF.